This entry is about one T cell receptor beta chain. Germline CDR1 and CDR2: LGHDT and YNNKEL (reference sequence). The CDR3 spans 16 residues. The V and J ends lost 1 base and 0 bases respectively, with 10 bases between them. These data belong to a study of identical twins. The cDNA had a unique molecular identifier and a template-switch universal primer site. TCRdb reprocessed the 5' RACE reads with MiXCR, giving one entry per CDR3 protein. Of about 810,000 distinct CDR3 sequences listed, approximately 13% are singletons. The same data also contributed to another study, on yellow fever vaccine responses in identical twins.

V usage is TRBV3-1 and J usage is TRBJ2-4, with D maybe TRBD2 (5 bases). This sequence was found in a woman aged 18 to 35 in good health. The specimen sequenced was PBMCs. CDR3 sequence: CASSQAGMGAKNIQYF. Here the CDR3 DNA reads TGTGCCAGCAGCCAAGCGGGGATGGGAGCCAAAAACATTCAGTACTTC.